This T cell receptor beta chain emerged from a study of T cell repertoires in cytomegalovirus infection (dated by TCRdb to between 2018 and 2021). Regarding the study in general: Peptide stimulations targeted recently identified HLA-C-restricted CMV epitopes, whose presentation resists viral immunomodulation, together with well-studied HLA-B-restricted epitopes. Because public TCR beta signatures pointed to carriage of CMV infection together with the matching HLA type, the HLA type of each donor mattered for the analysis.

In the case of this clonotype: Its specific antigen is unknown. Per-base qualities were not stored, and no clone one base away is much larger.

Study-level results and caveats: The ex vivo response was dominated by HLA-C-restricted CMV-specific TCR beta clonotypes, which also provided the single most frequent clonotype in two of eight donors. Cumulative frequency of public TCR beta family members discriminated carriers of CMV infection plus the relevant HLA type in this cohort and an independent approximately 370-donor cohort.

Interpreted using the paper, the treatment or condition label stands for: in vitro stimulation with specific CMV peptide epitopes to enrich CMV-specific T cells. The sequencer was an Illumina HiSeq 1500. In-frame beta chains were kept once TCRdb had trimmed the public reads at Q25 with fastp and called clones with MiXCR. One record per CDR3 amino acid sequence lists the most common genes and DNA. The sample table lists approximately 910,000 distinct CDR3 sequences, 31% of them with a count of one. The ten top clones hold over 10% of the sample. This clonotype originated in a human donor in good health (CMV status not recorded). Some clones in this sample may be carry-over from other donors' samples. Here the sequenced sample was cultured CD8+ T cells from PBMCs, taken from culture after CMV antigen stimulation.

The CDR3 sequence is CASSIGRGLDEQFF. The nucleotide sequence is TGTGCCAGTAGTATAGGGCGGGGTTTGGATGAGCAGTTCTTC. This chain is built from TRBV19 and TRBJ2-1; D gene: possibly TRBD2, on 6 matching bases. Trimming costs V 1 base and J 8 bases, and their ends lie 12 bases apart. Its CDR3 holds 14 amino acids, cysteine through phenylalanine. CDR3 DNA only is kept here, 42 bases in frame from base 1. CDR1 and CDR2, per the germline V gene (reference sequence), are LNHDA and SQIVND.